The 32 T cell receptor beta chains given below trace back to one sample, sequenced in a study of blood T cells in healthy people across ages. The second PCR ran roughly 6 to 11 cycles with a sample-barcoded 5' primer and J-beta primers. MiXCR, run by TCRdb on the 5' RACE reads, gives a single entry per CDR3 protein. The sample contains roughly 860,000 distinct CDR3 sequences, 60% to 80% of which appear only once. The sequenced material came from blood. These receptors were collected from a man between 25 and 39 years old in good health.

This rearrangement joins TRBV7-9 to TRBJ1-2; D is uncertain. The CDR3 spans 13 residues. With 1 base removed from V and 7 bases from J, the gap between germline ends came to 10 bases. CDR1 SEHNR and CDR2 FQNEAQ come from the germline V gene (reference sequence). The DNA of the CDR3 is TGTGCCAGCAGCTTAGGGGTTCTGGGTGGCTACACCTTC. Translated: CASSLGVLGGYTF.

This clonotype was counted once. The chain has TRBV7-9 and TRBJ2-5; weak D call: TRBD1 (5 bases). V was shortened by 1 base and J by 4 bases, with 10 bases between the two germline ends. Germline CDR1 and CDR2: SEHNR and FQNEAQ (reference sequence). This CDR3 is built from 14 residues. The CDR3 loop reads CASSLGGHIETQYF. For the CDR3, the DNA is TGTGCCAGCAGCTTAGGCGGACACATAGAGACCCAGTACTTC.

The rearrangement links TRBV4-3 to TRBJ1-1; no definite D call. The length of the CDR3 is 12 residues. V was shortened by 0 bases and J by 10 bases, with 9 bases between the two germline ends. CDR1 is LGHNA, CDR2 YSLEER, per germline. This CDR3 reads CASSQELGRAFF. The CDR3 region has the DNA TGCGCCAGCAGCCAAGAGTTGGGGAGAGCTTTCTTT.

The CDR3 loop is CSPLRSGGTEAFF. The CDR3 nucleotides read TGCAGCCCACTGCGGTCCGGCGGGACTGAAGCTTTCTTT. The rearrangement joins TRBV29-1 to TRBJ1-1, with D uncertain. This CDR3 contains 13 residues. The germline V gene has CDR1 SQVTM and CDR2 ANQGSEA. V was pared by 8 bases and J by 5 bases, with 18 bases between.

Note on this clonotype: This may stem from a read error, because a much larger clone lies one nucleotide away. This sequence joins TRBV11-2 and TRBJ2-7; D gene uncertain. This CDR3 is 15 amino acids long. Trimming removed 1 base from V and 1 base from J, with 11 bases in between. CDR1 is SGHAT, CDR2 FQNNGV, per germline. For the CDR3, the DNA is TGTGCCAGCAGCTTAGGTGGGTGGAATTCCTACGAGCAGTACTTC. Its translation: CASSLGGWNSYEQYF. The whole variable domain, remainder taken from reference TRBV11-2 and TRBJ2-7, is EAGVAQSPRYKIIEKRQSVAFWCNPISGHATLYWYQQILGQGPKLLIQFQNNGVVDDSQLPKDRFSAERLKGVDSTLKIQPAKLEDSAVYLCASSLGGWNSYEQYFGPGTRLTVT.

This rearrangement joins TRBV28 to TRBJ1-2; the match to TRBD1 covers 9 bases. The CDR3 is 16 residues long. Trimming at V came to 5 bases and at J to 4 bases, leaving 11 bases not matched to a gene. Germline V gene lookup returns CDR1 MDHEN and CDR2 SYDVKM. CDR3: CASSQPGQGYIYGYTF. The CDR3 DNA is TGTGCCAGCAGTCAACCGGGACAGGGATATATCTATGGCTACACCTTC.

This clonotype has just a few counts. The rearrangement uses TRBV7-9 and TRBJ1-2; D possibly corresponds to TRBD1 (6 bases). This CDR3 contains 16 residues. With 5 bases removed from V and 3 bases from J, the gap between germline ends came to 19 bases. From germline, CDR1 is SEHNR and CDR2 FQNEAQ (reference sequence). This CDR3 reads CASSIWTARRDYGYTF. In nucleotides, the CDR3 is TGTGCCAGCAGCATTTGGACAGCGCGCCGAGACTATGGCTACACCTTC.

This chain joins TRBV6-5 and TRBJ1-2, with a weak D call TRBD1 (6 bases). This CDR3 region has 16 residues. The germline V and J ends were trimmed by 6 bases and 5 bases, with 22 bases remaining between them. Germline V gives CDR1 MNHEY, CDR2 SVGAGI. This CDR3 reads CASSQTGSGRTYGYTF. The CDR3 DNA follows: TGTGCCAGCAGCCAAACAGGGTCCGGGAGAACTTATGGCTACACCTTC.

V is TRBV5-1 and J is TRBJ2-7; TRBD1 might be the D (5 bases). V was trimmed by 4 bases and J by 5 bases, leaving 13 bases between them. The CDR3 consists of 13 residues. CDR1 and CDR2 from the germline V gene are SGHRS and YFSETQ. CDR3 DNA sequence: TGCGCCAGCAGCGACAGCCTCCTCGACGAGCAGTACTTC. It yields the protein CASSDSLLDEQYF. The full variable domain, completed using reference TRBV5-1 and TRBJ2-7, is KAGVTQTPRYLIKTRGQQVTLSCSPISGHRSVSWYQQTPGQGLQFLFEYFSETQRNKGNFPGRFSGRQFSNSRSEMNVSTLELGDSALYLCASSDSLLDEQYFGPGTRLTVT.

CDR3 sequence reads: CASSQLFMNTEAFF. The CDR3 nucleotides read TGTGCCAGCAGCCAATTATTCATGAACACTGAAGCTTTCTTT. This chain connects TRBV3-1 to TRBJ1-1; D gene unclear. Per germline, CDR1 LGHDT and CDR2 YNNKEL (reference sequence). The ends were cut back, 2 bases at V and 0 bases at J, with 7 bases in the middle. The CDR3 covers 14 residues.

This clonotype was picked up a small number of times. The V gene is TRBV7-3, the J gene TRBJ2-1; 8 positions agree with TRBD1. Germline trimming cut 3 bases from V and 8 bases from J; bases unmatched to any gene: 15. The CDR3 sequence is 17 residues long. The germline gives CDR1 SGHTA, CDR2 FQGTGA. The CDR3 is CASSLGIFRGLGDEQFF. The CDR3 bases are TGTGCCAGCAGCTTGGGAATTTTCAGGGGGCTGGGAGATGAGCAGTTCTTC.

V gene TRBV6-2 or TRBV6-3 combines with J gene TRBJ2-1, with D possibly being TRBD1 (5 bases). The CDR3 length is 15 residues. The germline V and J ends were trimmed by 4 bases and 3 bases, with 13 bases remaining between them. Germline CDR1 MNHEY, CDR2 SVGEGT. The CDR3 region is CASSSRTSNYNEQFF. The CDR3 bases are TGTGCCAGCAGTTCCAGGACATCCAACTACAATGAGCAGTTCTTC.

The CDR3 sequence: CSAWTGGTDTQYF. CDR3 bases: TGCAGCGCATGGACAGGGGGGACAGATACGCAGTATTTT. The rearrangement links TRBV29-1 to TRBJ2-3, with 10 bases matching TRBD1. The V gene end was trimmed by 7 bases and the J gene end by 3 bases; junction bases not matched to a gene: 4. The CDR3 totals 13 residues. Germline V gene sequence: CDR1 SQVTM, CDR2 ANQGSEA.

In this sample, this clonotype turned up a few times. This chain uses TRBV9 with TRBJ2-7, with unresolved D. CDR1 is SGDLS and CDR2 is YYNGEE in the germline V gene. The CDR3 is 12 amino acids. The V end lost 0 bases, the J end lost 8 bases, and 9 bases lay between the germline ends. CDR3 in DNA: TGTGCCAGCAGCGTAGACCCCGAGAAGCAGTACTTC. It yields the protein CASSVDPEKQYF.

In nucleotides, the CDR3 is TGTGCCAGCAGTTTAGTATCGGGGACAGGGGAACCCTACGAGCAGTACTTC. The encoded protein is CASSLVSGTGEPYEQYF. V and J are TRBV12-3 or TRBV12-4 and TRBJ2-5; 10 positions match TRBD1. The better agreement between TRBJ2-7 and the DNA end casts doubt on the J call. This CDR3 is built from 17 residues.

This clonotype was seen at least ten times. This chain uses TRBV7-2 with TRBJ2-3; 7 nucleotides agree with TRBD1. With 5 bases clipped from V and 1 base from J, the junction kept 3 bases outside the gene matches. The CDR3 spans 14 residues. Germline values: CDR1 SGHTA, CDR2 FQGNSA. The CDR3 sequence is CASSPTGGTDTQYF. For the CDR3, the DNA is TGTGCCAGCAGCCCCACAGGGGGCACAGATACGCAGTATTTT.

The chain employs TRBV15 and TRBJ2-2, with 7 bases identical to TRBD2. J was trimmed by 2 bases and V by 0 bases; bases with no gene match: 9. In germline, CDR1 is LNHNV, CDR2 YYDKDF (reference sequence). The CDR3 totals 18 residues. Here the CDR3 DNA reads TGTGCCACCAGCAGAGATGTTTCTAGCGGATATAACACCGGGGAGCTGTTTTTT. Protein product: CATSRDVSSGYNTGELFF.

The chain links TRBV12-3 or TRBV12-4 to TRBJ2-5; D not certain. The CDR3 sequence is 15 residues long. Deletions cut 2 bases from V and 3 bases from J, with 13 bases between. CDR3 amino acids: CASSLRVPDKETQYF. In DNA, the CDR3 is TGTGCCAGCAGTTTAAGGGTGCCCGACAAAGAGACCCAGTACTTC.

The V gene is TRBV4-1, the J gene TRBJ2-5; 9 bases map to TRBD1. The CDR3 runs to 15 residues. The junction had 7 bases not matched to a gene; V was cut back by 4 bases and J by 4 bases. The germline V gene has CDR1 MGHRA and CDR2 YSYEKL. The CDR3 DNA reads as TGCGCCAGCAGCCCCATGGACAGGGGAGGAGAGACCCAGTACTTC. It specifies CASSPMDRGGETQYF.

The rearrangement joins TRBV9 to TRBJ2-7; TRBD1 is a possible D gene (6 bases). The CDR3 spans 14 residues. Germline V gene data show CDR1 as SGDLS and CDR2 as YYNGEE. V gave up 4 bases and J gave up 5 bases, with 16 bases separating them. In DNA, the CDR3 is TGTGCCAGCAGCCCATGGGTAGGGGGAAACGAGCAGTACTTC. This gives the protein CASSPWVGGNEQYF.

The V call is TRBV6-1, the J call TRBJ2-7, with TRBD2 matching over 10 bases. Germline CDR1 reads MNHNS; CDR2 reads SASEGT. V shed 8 bases, J shed 2 bases, and the junction held 6 bases outside the gene matches. This CDR3 has 14 residues. The CDR3 spells CASLAGVLAYEQYF. In DNA, the CDR3 is TGTGCCAGCCTAGCGGGGGTCCTCGCCTACGAGCAGTACTTC.

The chain uses TRBV27 and TRBJ2-4; D gene uncertain. The end of the DNA is better explained by TRBJ2-7, so the J call may be wrong. Germline lookup yields CDR1 MNHEY and CDR2 SMNVEV (reference sequence). CDR3 length: 13 amino acids. The CDR3 spells CASSPIYPYEQYF. Written as DNA, the CDR3 is TGTGCCAGCAGTCCTATCTACCCCTACGAGCAGTACTTC.

This clonotype appeared a few times. The rearrangement uses TRBV3-1 and TRBJ2-3, with 13 bases identical to TRBD2. The V gene end was trimmed by 5 bases and the J gene end by 6 bases; junction bases not matched to a gene: 5. The V gene's germline CDR1 is LGHDT and CDR2 YNNKEL (reference sequence). This CDR3 comprises 15 residues. The DNA of the CDR3 is TGTGCCAGCAGCTTTACTAGCGGGGGGGGCGATACGCAGTATTTT. Encoded protein: CASSFTSGGGDTQYF.

This chain joins TRBV20-1 and TRBJ2-5; 11 nucleotides line up with TRBD2. J lost 2 bases, V lost 5 bases, and 10 bases had no gene match. Germline V gene data show CDR1 as DFQATT and CDR2 as SNEGSKA (reference sequence). There are 16 residues in the CDR3. CDR3 in DNA: TGCAGTGCTCCCAGTACACTAGCGGGGGATCAAGAGACCCAGTACTTC. It specifies CSAPSTLAGDQETQYF.

This clonotype was detected once. The CDR3 DNA reads TGCGCCAGCAGCTTGGCCCGGTACAATGAGCAGTACTTC. It codes for CASSLARYNEQYF. This chain connects TRBV5-1 to TRBJ2-4, with D uncertain. In germline, CDR1 is SGHRS, CDR2 YFSETQ. This CDR3 comprises 13 residues. With 0 bases removed from V and 13 bases from J, the gap between germline ends came to 14 bases.

This clonotype came up a few times. The chain has TRBV2 and TRBJ2-3; no reliable D call. CDR1 and CDR2 from the germline V gene are SNHLY and FYNNEI. The V end lost 8 bases, the J end lost 3 bases, and 12 bases lay between the germline ends. This CDR3 has 13 amino acids. The CDR3 bases are TGTGCCAGCGACAAGGATTTGACAGATACGCAGTATTTT. This sequence encodes CASDKDLTDTQYF.

The rearrangement uses TRBV10-3 and TRBJ1-5, with 7 bases aligning to TRBD1. J lost 0 bases, V lost 6 bases, and 5 bases had no gene match. The CDR3 has 15 amino acids. Germline CDR1 and CDR2: ENHRY and SYGVKD. Here the CDR3 DNA reads TGTGCCATCAGCCTAGACAGGGATAGCAATCAGCCCCAGCATTTT. Translated: CAISLDRDSNQPQHF.

The chain combines TRBV27 with TRBJ1-6; a possible D gene is TRBD1 (5 bases). Trimming removed 5 bases at V and 0 bases at J, with 11 bases between. CDR1 MNHEY and CDR2 SMNVEV come from the germline V gene (reference sequence). This CDR3 contains 16 residues. The CDR3 bases are TGTGCCAGCAGTAGACAGACGATCTCCTATAATTCACCCCTCCACTTT. It is translated as CASSRQTISYNSPLHF.

J is TRBJ2-1 and V is TRBV27; the match to TRBD1 covers 8 bases. The V gene's germline CDR1 is MNHEY and CDR2 SMNVEV (reference sequence). V shed 2 bases and J 3 bases; nucleotides not matched to a gene: 3. The CDR3 runs 15 residues. The CDR3, as DNA: TGTGCCAGCAGTTTAGACAGGGGACTCTACAATGAGCAGTTCTTC. This sequence encodes CASSLDRGLYNEQFF.

The chain employs TRBV4-3 and TRBJ2-1; 7 nucleotides line up with TRBD1. Germline assignment: CDR1 LGHNA and CDR2 YSLEER. With V trimmed by 0 bases and J by 3 bases, 8 bases remained unmatched. This CDR3 spans 17 amino acids. CDR3 sequence: CASSQDPGQFLYNEQFF. In DNA form, the CDR3 reads TGCGCCAGCAGCCAAGATCCGGGACAGTTCCTCTACAATGAGCAGTTCTTC.

The CDR3 is CASTDRVYEQYF. The CDR3 coding sequence is TGTGCCAGCACAGACAGGGTCTACGAGCAGTACTTC. The V call is TRBV12-3 or TRBV12-4, the J call TRBJ2-7; 7 bases agree with TRBD1. The CDR3 covers 12 residues. The V segment lost 7 bases and the J segment 3 bases; nucleotides outside the gene matches: 3.

The rearrangement joins TRBV7-6 to TRBJ2-4; 7 nucleotides line up with TRBD2. Germline lookup yields CDR1 SGHVS and CDR2 FNYEAQ. Germline trimming cut 1 base from V and 13 bases from J; bases unmatched to any gene: 25. CDR3 length: 19 residues. CDR3 in amino acids: CASSLVFYVAGEPLREQYF. CDR3 bases: TGTGCCAGCAGCTTAGTTTTTTATGTGGCGGGGGAGCCCCTACGGGAGCAGTACTTC.